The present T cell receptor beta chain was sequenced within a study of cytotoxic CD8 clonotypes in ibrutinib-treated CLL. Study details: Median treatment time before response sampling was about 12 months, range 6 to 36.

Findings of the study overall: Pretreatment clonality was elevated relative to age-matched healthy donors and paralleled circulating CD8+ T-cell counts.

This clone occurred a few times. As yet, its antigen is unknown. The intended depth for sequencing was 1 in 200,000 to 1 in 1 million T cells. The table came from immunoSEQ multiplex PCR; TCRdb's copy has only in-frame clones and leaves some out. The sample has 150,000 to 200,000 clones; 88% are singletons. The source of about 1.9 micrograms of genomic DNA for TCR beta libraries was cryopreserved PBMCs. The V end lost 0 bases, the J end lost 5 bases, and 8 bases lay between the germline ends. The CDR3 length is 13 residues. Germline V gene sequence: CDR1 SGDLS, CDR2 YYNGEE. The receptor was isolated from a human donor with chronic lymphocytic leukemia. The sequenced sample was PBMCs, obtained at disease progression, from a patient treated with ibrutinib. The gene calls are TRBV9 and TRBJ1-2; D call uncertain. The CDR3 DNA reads TGTGCCAGCAGCGTAGAGCCAGAATATGGCTACACCTTC. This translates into CASSVEPEYGYTF.